This TCR beta chain appears in the sequencing data of a study of cytomegalovirus exposure and HLA in healthy donors (TCRdb year 2017). Notes on the research overall: According to an earlier analysis of several hundred of the donors, about 179 million T cells yielded 90 million to 140 million unique TCR beta sequences and about 300 Gb of sequence data. About 320 gigabases of sequencing data and tens of millions of unique TCR sequences were included in an early release covering about 700 HLA-typed donors. Among the approximately 430 genotyped donors, around 81% belonged to the genetic ancestry cluster associated with self-reported Caucasian donors. The study was designed to test whether signatures of past pathogen exposure could be identified by cataloging public T cell receptors. The T cell repertoires of 666 subjects were profiled by immunosequencing and related to cytomegalovirus serostatus. In addition to the first cohort of around 670 subjects, a separate validation cohort of around 110 different subjects was used. High-throughput TCR immunosequencing, statistical association of individual TCRs with disease status, and machine learning were combined to predict cytomegalovirus infection status. A later analysis re-analyzed previously published TCR beta repertoires from 660 or so donors and added high-resolution HLA genotyping to study TCR occurrence patterns. The later analysis used no new phenotypic data to find candidate immune exposures, relying instead on TCR beta sequences and their occurrence across donors. An earlier analysis of approximately 640 of the donors applied high-throughput TCR beta sequencing to assess whether each TCR beta V gene segment acted as functional or pseudogenic. Donor age, sex, ethnicity and CMV serostatus were collected together with the repertoire data. Genome-wide SNP genotypes for about 55% of the 666 donors were used in a later genetic analysis, which treated that subset as a discovery cohort. Every discovery cohort repertoire had been produced on one sequencing platform. HLA typing included class I and class II loci at four-digit resolution. Typing coverage varied by locus: roughly 629-640 donors for A, B, C, DRB1 and DQB1; 522 for DQA1; some 610 for DPA1; roughly 470 for DPB1. About 5 DR-DQ haplotypes were handled as single units for association and clustering, since linkage in the cohort was strong. Among 300 to 450 genotyped donors of the cohort, an average of roughly 240,000 unique TCR beta nucleotide sequences were sequenced per donor, roughly 20% of them non-productive. Here is what the overall study found, with its caveats: Compared with equally common non-associated chains, HLA-associated TCR beta chains in a later analysis were more clonally expanded and had lower generation probabilities. A few of the identified cytomegalovirus-associated TCR beta chains were confirmed in vitro to be specific for cytomegalovirus antigens. Linkage disequilibrium might explain the correlated functional status among segregating V segments, but an unknown experimental factor could not be ruled out. The sequencing pipeline was judged likely to have produced a cluster of highly shared sequence variants as a technical artifact. According to a later analysis, most CMV-associated TCR beta chains appeared to be HLA-restricted, and the HLA associations seemed to be driven largely by CMV exposure. Because some donors lacked HLA typing at each locus, the association tests relied only on the typed subset. According to a later genetic analysis, donors in an Asian-associated ancestry cluster had fewer N-insertions in productive TCRs than the approximately 610-donor mean. In this cohort, only TCR beta chains were sequenced, and detectable features were limited by the absence of alpha or paired-chain data. A later analysis reported that several top co-occurrence clusters appeared linked to parvovirus B19, influenza, CMV and Epstein-Barr virus. According to a later analysis, TCR association rates differed among HLA loci, with DRB1 alleles showing the most associated TCRs and HLA-C alleles showing the fewest. Because the 87-base-pair reads could not distinguish some IMGT-functional V segments, including TRBV6-2 and TRBV6-3, those segments were excluded. The presence/absence analyses assumed that sequencing depth was roughly uniform across donors, and that assumption may not be true. The classifier was reported to diagnose cytomegalovirus status with high specificity and sensitivity in both the original and validation cohorts. The only immune exposure information available for the cohort was CMV serostatus. Because counts were too low, roughly 18 rarely observed V segments, including chromosome 9 orphons, were left out of the earlier analysis of approximately 500 of the donors. Assigning TCR associations to individual alleles was difficult when HLA alleles, especially DR and DQ, strongly co-occurred. It was suggested by the authors that the approach could potentially be generalized to other disease states and immunological phenotypes. An earlier analysis of around 600 of the donors showed that most TCR beta V segments appeared in productive rearrangements either about 87% or about 30% of the time, which broadly matched IMGT annotations. Across donors, most TCR sequences were observed very rarely, whereas some public TCRs were present in many individuals. A later genetic analysis associated a missense DCLRE1C variant with V-gene and J-gene trimming of TCR beta chains, and an independent cohort replicated the association. A later analysis associated 16,951 TCR beta sequences with specific HLA alleles at a false discovery rate of 0.05. A further reported finding was that TCR beta sequences accurately predicted the HLA-A and HLA-B alleles for most subjects in the first cohort. The study gave a list of 150 to 200 TCR beta chains associated with cytomegalovirus.

On this clone itself: The specificity of this receptor is unknown. No per-base quality is available; no much larger clone lies one base away.

The germline V gene (reference sequence) yields SEHNR for CDR1 and FQNEAQ for CDR2. Inclusive of the bounding cysteine and phenylalanine, the CDR3 is 16 residues long. Only the CDR3 DNA is retained, 48 bases long and in frame from the first base. The cohort was made up of approximately 670 healthy bone marrow donors. All cohort members were sampled while nominally healthy, although unrecorded immune exposures were likely present. The donor was CMV seropositive and was included in the group of 250 to 300 seropositive cohort members. Each donor provided a peripheral blood sample, and peripheral blood mononuclear cells were used for TCR beta sequencing. Genomic DNA extraction from the blood cell samples was performed with the Qiagen DNeasy Blood Extraction Kit. Library preparation employed the immunoSEQ multiplex PCR assay. A mixture of 60 forward primers for TCR Vbeta segments and 13 reverse primers for TCR Jbeta segments was used in the multiplex PCR. A multiplex PCR assay on genomic DNA amplified the CDR3 region of rearranged TCR beta genes. The amplified TCR beta libraries were sequenced on the Illumina HiSeq System as 87-base-pair reads. The authors' pipeline ran thus. In a later analysis, tens of millions of unique TCR beta chains were counted across the approximately 640 repertoires, and about 10 million of these chains were shared by at least two donors. To remove PCR and sequencing errors, raw reads were error-corrected and collapsed into unique sequences using a nearest-neighbor algorithm that merged closely related sequences. Alignment of CDR3 sequences to IMGT reference sequences was used to assign V, D and J gene segments. For a sequence to be retained, a match of at least six nucleotides was required to both a V gene segment and a J gene segment. Rearrangements were called productive when the CDR3 lacked stop codons and stayed in frame with V and J; all others were non-productive. CDR3 was defined by IMGT convention, running from the second conserved V-encoded cysteine to the conserved J-encoded phenylalanine. The earlier analysis of some 550 of the donors excluded any sequence lacking an unambiguous match to a single V gene segment. An earlier analysis of a few hundred of the donors classified V segments as functional when productive rearrangements were above 56.7% and as segregating when the standard deviation between donors was above 5%. A statistical classification framework was built to diagnose cytomegalovirus status from the catalog of TCR beta chain sequences. In a later analysis, TCR nucleotide sequences were compared against IMGT/GENE-DB human TR gene sequences so that V and J genes could be assigned. The TCRdist pipeline was used in a later analysis to assign CDR3 sequences and most-parsimonious VDJ recombination scenarios. A later analysis defined each TCR beta chain by its CDR3 amino acid sequence plus V-gene family, and excluded reads lacking a unique V-gene family. As a way to deal with suspected cross-contamination and a sequencing artifact, a later analysis dropped over 550 nucleotide sequences that were highly shared and had low generation probability. For each public chain, a later analysis derived a clonal expansion index from normalized ranks of inferred template counts within each repertoire. A later analysis computed generation probabilities with a VDJ recombination model fitted to out-of-frame rearrangements, and checked the results against IGoR. A later analysis scored TCR-TCR, TCR-HLA and TCR-CMV co-occurrence with hypergeometric tests, applying a repertoire-size bias correction to TCR pairs. A later analysis estimated false discovery rates by permuting HLA or CMV assignments 20 times. A later analysis grouped co-occurring TCRs with DBSCAN, adding TCRdist sequence similarity when clustering within HLA-allele-positive subsets. For co-occurrence clustering, repertoires with fewer than 30,000 or more than 120,000 public chains were excluded, along with roughly 5 repertoires with anomalous nucleotide sharing. Entries here come from immuneACCESS through TCRdb and include only in-frame sequences with V and J called. Some clones fail to appear in such tables; in the studies checked, an unresolved V gene covers under half of the shortfall, and the cause of the remainder is unknown. The DNA was the basis for D and trimming; V, J and clone size are from that table. The sample table records 110,000 or so clones; just over 75% of these occur just once. Jointly, the top ten make up 8.2% of the sample.

This chain is built from TRBV7-9 and TRBJ2-5; 9 bases in the junction line up with TRBD1. With the DNA end fitting TRBJ2-7 better, the J assignment may be wrong. Sample: PBMCs. This sequence was found in a man aged 35-49 years in good health and CMV-seropositive. The DNA sequence follows: TGTGCCAGCAGCACCCAGGGACAGGGCAAATCCTACGAGCAGTACTTC. It translates as CASSTQGQGKSYEQYF.